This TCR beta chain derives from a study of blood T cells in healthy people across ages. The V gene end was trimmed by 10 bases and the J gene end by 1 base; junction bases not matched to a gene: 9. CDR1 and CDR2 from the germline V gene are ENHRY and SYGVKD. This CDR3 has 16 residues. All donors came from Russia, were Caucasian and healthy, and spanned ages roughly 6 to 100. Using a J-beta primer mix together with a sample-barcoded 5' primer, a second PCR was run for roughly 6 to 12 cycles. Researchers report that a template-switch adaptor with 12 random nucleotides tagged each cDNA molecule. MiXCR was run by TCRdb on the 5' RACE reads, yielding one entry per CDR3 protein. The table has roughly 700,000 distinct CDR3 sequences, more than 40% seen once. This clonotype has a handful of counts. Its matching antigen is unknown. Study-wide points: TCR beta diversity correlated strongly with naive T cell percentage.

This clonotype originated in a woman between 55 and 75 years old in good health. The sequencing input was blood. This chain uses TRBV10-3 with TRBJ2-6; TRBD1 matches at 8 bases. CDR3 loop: CASRQGPKSGANVLTF. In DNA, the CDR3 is TGTGCCAGTCGACAGGGGCCTAAGTCTGGGGCCAACGTCCTGACTTTC.